Sequencing of this T cell receptor (beta chain) was carried out in a study of T cell responses to AZD1222 COVID-19 vaccine. About the study: Whether given at about 4 or about 12 weeks, second doses were pooled. General study findings and limits: Just a handful of people given AZD1222 tested seropositive at baseline. Variant regions that are unmutated are reportedly the target of nearly half of spike-specific TCRs.

Looked up from germline, CDR1 is LNHNV and CDR2 is YYDKDF (reference sequence). The CDR3 runs 17 residues. The trim removed 0 bases at V and 4 bases at J, leaving 8 bases unmatched. Assay: immunoSEQ multiplex PCR; the TCRdb copy retains only in-frame clones and omits some. The repertoire includes around 120,000 clones, less than 90% of them detected once, and 2% to 2.5% sits in the top ten. Concerning this clone: Its antigen is undetermined.

This sequence was found in an adult in good health. This rearrangement joins TRBV15 to TRBJ1-2, with TRBD1 matching over 10 bases. Here the sequenced sample was peripheral blood, taken on day 0 of AZD1222 vaccination. The CDR3 sequence: CATSRDKGTGVAYGYTF. In DNA form, the CDR3 reads TGTGCCACCAGCAGAGATAAGGGGACAGGGGTCGCCTATGGCTACACCTTC.